These T cell receptor beta chains were read from a single sample in a study of T-cell memory formation after mild COVID-19. TCRdb recomputed calls from the 5' RACE reads with MiXCR, one row per CDR3 protein. Among hundreds of thousands of distinct CDR3 sequences, about 23% were seen once, and the ten largest hold under 15%. The sequenced sample consisted of PBMCs or a T cell subset sorted from them (not recorded which). These receptor sequences come from an adult woman who had mild COVID-19 (a few samples of this study predate the infection). Cell type and time point are not known. Each CDR3 is given with its conserved first and last residue. A D gene is named only where the DNA matches it firmly. Some rows mark clone size as missing; the rest say once, few, many or name a class of expanded clone.

j_call d_call clone_size v_call cdr3_nt cdr3_aa
TRBJ2-1 TRBD1 . TRBV20-1 TGCAGTGCTAGCAGACAGGGTATCGGACGAGAGCAGTTCTTC CSASRQGIGREQFF
TRBJ1-1 TRBD1 . TRBV5-1 TGCGCCAGCAGTTCACCCTCCCGCCGGGACAGGTTCATGAACACTGAAGCTTTCTTT CASSSPSRRDRFMNTEAFF
TRBJ1-1 . . TRBV5-1 TGCGCCAGCAGCTTCGCGGGGGCTGGGAACACTGAAGCTTTCTTT CASSFAGAGNTEAFF
TRBJ2-1 TRBD1 . TRBV7-6 TGTGCCAGCAGCCCCCGGACAGGCGGGCCCCTCTCCGGGAATGAGCAGTTCTTC CASSPRTGGPLSGNEQFF
TRBJ1-4 TRBD1 once TRBV23-1 TGCGCCAGCAGTCACGGGACAGGGGGCAATGAAAAACTGTTTTTT CASSHGTGGNEKLFF
TRBJ1-5 . . TRBV18 TGTGCCAGCTCACGTTCTAGCAATCAGCCCCAGCATTTT CASSRSSNQPQHF
TRBJ1-6 . few TRBV3-1 TGTGCCAGCGGGGTGAATTCACCCCTCCACTTT CASGVNSPLHF
TRBJ2-4 . . TRBV25-1 TGTGCCAGCAGTGAACAGGACTCCAGATTAAACATTCAGTACTTC CASSEQDSRLNIQYF
TRBJ1-1 TRBD1 few TRBV18 TGTGCCAGCTCACGGGGACAGGGGTCTGAAGCTTTCTTT CASSRGQGSEAFF
TRBJ2-7 TRBD2 . TRBV6-5 TGTGCCAGCCGTCAACCGGGACTAGACTACGAGCAGTACTTC CASRQPGLDYEQYF
TRBJ1-2 . . TRBV30 TGTGCCTGGAGCATTTCGGGTCCAAACTATGGCTACACCTTC CAWSISGPNYGYTF
TRBJ2-2 . many TRBV25-1 TGTGCCAGCAGTAATTTAACAGGGAAAAGGGAAGACGGGGAGCTGTTTTTT CASSNLTGKREDGELFF
TRBJ2-2 . . TRBV12-3/TRBV12-4 TGTGCCAGCAGTTCAGGGCTGAAGCCCGGGGAGCTGTTTTTT CASSSGLKPGELFF
TRBJ2-3 . many TRBV3-1 TGTGCCAGCAGCCCCTTAGGCACAGATACGCAGTATTTT CASSPLGTDTQYF
TRBJ2-7 TRBD2 . TRBV10-3 TGTGCCATCAGTGCGGGGGGGCTTACCTACGAGCAGTACTTC CAISAGGLTYEQYF
TRBJ2-1 . few TRBV7-9 TGTGCCAGCAGCCCCCAGGGAGCTGGATACAATGAGCAGTTCTTC CASSPQGAGYNEQFF
TRBJ2-3 . many TRBV12-3/TRBV12-4 TGTGCCAGCAGTTTAGGGTCCGGAGATACGCAGTATTTT CASSLGSGDTQYF
TRBJ2-1 . . TRBV7-9 TGTGCCAGCAGCTCCCGACAGTTATGGGCCTACAATGAGCAGTTCTTC CASSSRQLWAYNEQFF
TRBJ2-6 . . TRBV3-1 TGTGCCAGCAGCCAAGCCCTCACTGGGGCCAACGTCCTGACTTTC CASSQALTGANVLTF
TRBJ2-5 TRBD2 . TRBV12-3/TRBV12-4 TGTGCCAGCAGTTTAGGTTTCGGGGGGGCTCAGACCCAGTACTTC CASSLGFGGAQTQYF
TRBJ2-2 TRBD1 . TRBV14 TGTGCCAGCAGCCAAGACGCAGGGACAGGGCTAAGCGGGGAGCTGTTTTTT CASSQDAGTGLSGELFF
TRBJ1-4 TRBD1 . TRBV5-1 TGCGCCAGCAGCCAAACAGGGGATTGGGCATATGAAAAACTGTTTTTT CASSQTGDWAYEKLFF
TRBJ2-1 . few TRBV5-1 TGCGCCAGCAGCTTGGGGGCTAGTCAGAATGAGCAGTTCTTC CASSLGASQNEQFF
TRBJ2-1 . few TRBV7-9 TGTGCCAGCAGCTTCCTCGGGGTAGCGGCCTACAATGAGCAGTTCTTC CASSFLGVAAYNEQFF
TRBJ2-5 TRBD1 . TRBV5-1 TGCGCCAGCAGCGGCGGGACAGGGGATGGTGAGACCCAGTACTTC CASSGGTGDGETQYF
TRBJ2-3 TRBD1 many TRBV27 TGTGCCAGCACTTGGACAGGGGGCTCCCTACTTCCGACAGATACGCAGTATTTT CASTWTGGSLLPTDTQYF
TRBJ2-3 . . TRBV4-3 TGCGCCAGCAGCCAAGACTCTTTGGGCTTAGATACGCAGTATTTT CASSQDSLGLDTQYF
TRBJ2-1 TRBD2 . TRBV3-1 TGTGCCAGCAGCCAAGGAACTAGCGCCTACAATGAGCAGTTCTTC CASSQGTSAYNEQFF
TRBJ2-7 . . TRBV5-1 TGCGCCACAAGCTTGGTGGGGGGGCCGTACGAGCAGTACTTC CATSLVGGPYEQYF
TRBJ2-5 . . TRBV5-1 TGCGCCAGCAGCTTGTTCGGGGACCAAGAGACCCAGTACTTC CASSLFGDQETQYF
TRBJ2-1 TRBD1 few TRBV5-1 TGCGCCAGCAGCTTTAGGGACAGGGGGCAGTATGAGCAGTTCTTC CASSFRDRGQYEQFF
TRBJ1-2 TRBD1 . TRBV15 TGTGCCACCAGCAGTGACGACAGGGAGATTGATGGCTACACCTTC CATSSDDREIDGYTF
TRBJ2-7 TRBD2 . TRBV5-1 TGCGCCAGCAGCTTCGGGACTAGCGTCGAGTACGAGCAGTACTTC CASSFGTSVEYEQYF
TRBJ1-2 . many TRBV30 TGTGCCTGGAGTGTGGGTGATTTGCTCTATGGCTACACCTTC CAWSVGDLLYGYTF
TRBJ2-3 . . TRBV30 TGTGCCTGGAGTGTACTCCTAGAAATCACAGATACGCAGTATTTT CAWSVLLEITDTQYF
TRBJ2-7 TRBD1 few TRBV4-2 TGTGCCAGCAGCCAAGTGACAGGGGGAATAACGTACGAGCAGTACTTC CASSQVTGGITYEQYF
TRBJ1-2 . . TRBV5-6 TGTGCCAGCAGCTTGGTAGGAGTCGGCGGTGGCTATGGCTACACCTTC CASSLVGVGGGYGYTF
TRBJ2-1 TRBD1 . TRBV24-1 TGTGCCACCAGTGACCCCCGACTGACAGGGTATCATGAGCAGTTCTTC CATSDPRLTGYHEQFF
TRBJ2-3 TRBD2 . TRBV4-3 TGCGCCAGCAGCCAAGATCCCGGGAGGGGCACAGATACGCAGTATTTT CASSQDPGRGTDTQYF
TRBJ1-5 . few TRBV2 TGTGCCAGCAGTCCCTTTAATAGCAATCAGCCCCAGCATTTT CASSPFNSNQPQHF
TRBJ2-1 . few TRBV5-6 TGTGCCAGCAGCGCCGGGGGAGAGGGTTATGAGCAGTTCTTC CASSAGGEGYEQFF